These T cell receptor beta chains were read from a single sample in a study of blood T cell repertoires in COVID-19. TCRdb's table, derived via immunoSEQ multiplex PCR, lists solely in-frame clones and lacks some. The sample has about 380,000 clones; 85% are singletons. The sample comprised peripheral blood. These receptors were collected from a woman aged 18-29 years with acute or convalescent COVID-19. Each CDR3 is given with its conserved first and last residue. A D gene is named only where the DNA matches it firmly. Clone size is shown for a subset of rows, as once, few, many or a class of expanded clone.

clone size: once
D gene: TRBD1
V gene: TRBV6-5
J gene: TRBJ1-2
CDR3 protein: CASSRDRVYGYTF
CDR3 DNA: TGTGCCAGCAGTAGGGACAGGGTCTATGGCTACACCTTC

clone size: once
D gene: TRBD1
V gene: TRBV6-2/TRBV6-3
J gene: TRBJ1-1
CDR3 protein: CASSARGDGTEAFF
CDR3 DNA: TGTGCCAGCAGTGCCAGGGGGGACGGCACTGAAGCTTTCTTT

clone size: once
D gene: -
V gene: TRBV7-3
J gene: TRBJ1-6
CDR3 protein: CASSAEDSPLHF
CDR3 DNA: TGTGCCAGCAGCGCCGAGGATTCACCCCTCCACTTT

clone size: -
D gene: TRBD1
V gene: TRBV28
J gene: TRBJ2-6
CDR3 protein: CASRRQGSGANVLTF
CDR3 DNA: TGTGCCAGCAGGCGACAGGGCTCTGGGGCCAACGTCCTGACTTTC

clone size: once
D gene: -
V gene: TRBV14
J gene: TRBJ1-1
CDR3 protein: CASSPWAPKNTEAFF
CDR3 DNA: TGTGCCAGCAGCCCGTGGGCGCCAAAGAACACTGAAGCTTTCTTT

clone size: -
D gene: TRBD1
V gene: TRBV4-2
J gene: TRBJ2-7
CDR3 protein: CASSQDRGQGFYEQYF
CDR3 DNA: TGTGCCAGCAGCCAAGATCGGGGACAGGGTTTTTACGAGCAGTACTTC

clone size: -
D gene: -
V gene: TRBV7-9
J gene: TRBJ1-6
CDR3 protein: CASSSGRESPLHF
CDR3 DNA: TGTGCCAGCAGCTCCGGACGGGAATCACCCCTCCACTTT

clone size: -
D gene: TRBD2
V gene: TRBV7-2
J gene: TRBJ2-1
CDR3 protein: CASNRRGASGDSYNEQFF
CDR3 DNA: TGTGCCAGCAACCGAAGAGGGGCTAGCGGGGACTCCTACAATGAGCAGTTCTTC

clone size: once
D gene: -
V gene: TRBV25-1
J gene: TRBJ2-7
CDR3 protein: CASSELLGEYEQYF
CDR3 DNA: TGTGCCAGCAGTGAATTACTCGGGGAATACGAGCAGTACTTC

clone size: many
D gene: TRBD1
V gene: TRBV4-1
J gene: TRBJ1-2
CDR3 protein: CASSPIQSRTGRPNYGYTF
CDR3 DNA: TGCGCCAGCAGCCCTATCCAAAGTCGGACAGGACGGCCTAACTATGGCTACACCTTC

clone size: -
D gene: -
V gene: TRBV18
J gene: TRBJ1-4
CDR3 protein: CASSTGLTSTNEKLFF
CDR3 DNA: TGTGCCAGCTCGACGGGTCTCACTTCAACTAATGAAAAACTGTTTTTT

clone size: -
D gene: TRBD1
V gene: TRBV10-1
J gene: TRBJ2-7
CDR3 protein: CASSAGTGLSEQYF
CDR3 DNA: TGCGCCAGCAGTGCCGGGACAGGGTTGTCCGAGCAGTACTTC

clone size: -
D gene: TRBD1
V gene: TRBV19
J gene: TRBJ2-1
CDR3 protein: CASSLRTGQRQDEQFF
CDR3 DNA: TGTGCCAGTAGTCTCCGGACAGGACAACGGCAGGATGAGCAGTTCTTC

clone size: few
D gene: -
V gene: TRBV5-5
J gene: TRBJ1-1
CDR3 protein: CASSFRGFRTEAFF
CDR3 DNA: TGTGCCAGCAGCTTTCGGGGATTCAGGACTGAAGCTTTCTTT

clone size: -
D gene: TRBD1
V gene: TRBV7-2
J gene: TRBJ1-5
CDR3 protein: CASSLGRDRGNQPQHF
CDR3 DNA: TGTGCCAGCAGCTTAGGTCGGGACAGGGGCAATCAGCCCCAGCATTTT

clone size: -
D gene: TRBD1
V gene: TRBV30
J gene: TRBJ2-7
CDR3 protein: CAWSKGQGAPEQYF
CDR3 DNA: TGTGCCTGGAGTAAGGGACAGGGGGCCCCCGAGCAGTACTTC

clone size: -
D gene: -
V gene: TRBV27
J gene: TRBJ1-2
CDR3 protein: CAISESPNYGYTF
CDR3 DNA: TGTGCCATCTCTGAGTCCCCTAACTATGGCTACACCTTC

clone size: few
D gene: TRBD1
V gene: TRBV2
J gene: TRBJ1-2
CDR3 protein: CASSGGTANYGYTF
CDR3 DNA: TGTGCCAGCAGTGGCGGGACAGCTAACTATGGCTACACCTTC

clone size: -
D gene: TRBD1
V gene: TRBV6-1
J gene: TRBJ2-7
CDR3 protein: CASSEPGGYEQYF
CDR3 DNA: TGTGCCAGCAGTGAGCCAGGGGGTTACGAGCAGTACTTC

clone size: -
D gene: TRBD1
V gene: TRBV5-6
J gene: TRBJ1-6
CDR3 protein: CASSWRTGGNSPLHF
CDR3 DNA: TGTGCCAGCAGCTGGAGGACAGGGGGAAATTCACCCCTCCACTTT

clone size: -
D gene: -
V gene: TRBV5-1
J gene: TRBJ1-4
CDR3 protein: CASSLDTAATNEKLFF
CDR3 DNA: TGCGCCAGCAGCTTGGATACAGCAGCAACTAATGAAAAACTGTTTTTT

clone size: once
D gene: -
V gene: TRBV12-3/TRBV12-4
J gene: TRBJ1-1
CDR3 protein: CASSLTVTTEAFF
CDR3 DNA: TGTGCCAGCAGTTTAACAGTCACCACTGAAGCTTTCTTT

clone size: -
D gene: TRBD1
V gene: TRBV7-9
J gene: TRBJ2-3
CDR3 protein: CASSLGGDSQRADTQYF
CDR3 DNA: TGTGCCAGCAGCCTGGGTGGGGACAGCCAACGCGCAGATACGCAGTATTTT

clone size: -
D gene: TRBD2
V gene: TRBV5-3
J gene: TRBJ2-1
CDR3 protein: CARSKGASGGNPARRVEQFF
CDR3 DNA: TGTGCCAGAAGTAAAGGGGCTAGCGGGGGGAATCCAGCTCGGCGGGTTGAGCAGTTCTTC

clone size: -
D gene: -
V gene: TRBV19
J gene: TRBJ1-1
CDR3 protein: CASSRRGEPEAFF
CDR3 DNA: TGTGCCAGTAGCCGGCGGGGGGAACCTGAAGCTTTCTTT

clone size: -
D gene: -
V gene: TRBV18
J gene: TRBJ1-5
CDR3 protein: CASSPTDSSNQPQHF
CDR3 DNA: TGTGCCAGCTCACCGACGGACAGCAGTAATCAGCCCCAGCATTTT

clone size: -
D gene: -
V gene: TRBV7-9
J gene: TRBJ2-7
CDR3 protein: CASSLAMGGASDEQYF
CDR3 DNA: TGTGCCAGCAGCTTAGCAATGGGGGGGGCTAGCGACGAGCAGTACTTC

clone size: -
D gene: -
V gene: TRBV5-6
J gene: TRBJ1-2
CDR3 protein: CASSLSRTPNYGYTF
CDR3 DNA: TGTGCCAGCAGCTTGTCCAGGACTCCTAACTATGGCTACACCTTC

clone size: few
D gene: -
V gene: TRBV4-1
J gene: TRBJ1-6
CDR3 protein: CASSQDPSGYNSPLHF
CDR3 DNA: TGCGCCAGCAGCCAAGATCCGTCCGGCTATAATTCACCCCTCCACTTT

clone size: -
D gene: TRBD1
V gene: TRBV24-1
J gene: TRBJ2-2
CDR3 protein: CATSDLDRDTGELFF
CDR3 DNA: TGTGCCACCAGTGATTTAGACAGGGACACCGGGGAGCTGTTTTTT

clone size: -
D gene: TRBD1
V gene: TRBV4-1
J gene: TRBJ1-1
CDR3 protein: CASSHQGTGKAEAFF
CDR3 DNA: TGCGCCAGCAGCCACCAAGGGACAGGGAAGGCTGAAGCTTTCTTT

clone size: -
D gene: -
V gene: TRBV29-1
J gene: TRBJ1-3
CDR3 protein: CSVDDADSRLSPSGNTIYF
CDR3 DNA: TGCAGCGTTGACGACGCGGACAGCAGATTATCCCCCTCTGGAAACACCATATATTTT

clone size: once
D gene: TRBD1
V gene: TRBV4-2
J gene: TRBJ1-1
CDR3 protein: CASSHDRGSDTEAFF
CDR3 DNA: TGTGCCAGCAGCCATGACAGGGGATCGGACACTGAAGCTTTCTTT

clone size: -
D gene: -
V gene: TRBV21-1
J gene: TRBJ1-1
CDR3 protein: CASTLRTDQNTEAFF
CDR3 DNA: TGTGCCAGCACCCTTAGGACAGATCAGAACACTGAAGCTTTCTTT

clone size: once
D gene: TRBD1
V gene: TRBV11-2
J gene: TRBJ1-4
CDR3 protein: CASSLVGGTVDEKLFF
CDR3 DNA: TGTGCCAGCAGCTTAGTCGGCGGGACAGTCGATGAAAAACTGTTTTTT

clone size: -
D gene: -
V gene: TRBV18
J gene: TRBJ1-5
CDR3 protein: CASSPGGNQPQHF
CDR3 DNA: TGTGCCAGCTCACCGGGCGGCAATCAGCCCCAGCATTTT

clone size: few
D gene: -
V gene: TRBV14
J gene: TRBJ1-4
CDR3 protein: CASSHRQEINEKLFF
CDR3 DNA: TGTGCCAGCAGCCACCGACAGGAGATTAATGAAAAACTGTTTTTT

clone size: -
D gene: -
V gene: TRBV29-1
J gene: TRBJ2-7
CDR3 protein: CSVSSPRQTSYEQYF
CDR3 DNA: TGCAGCGTTAGCTCCCCGAGACAGACCTCCTACGAGCAGTACTTC

clone size: -
D gene: TRBD1
V gene: TRBV5-1
J gene: TRBJ1-3
CDR3 protein: CASSWGQGNTIYF
CDR3 DNA: TGCGCCAGCAGCTGGGGACAGGGAAACACCATATATTTT

clone size: -
D gene: TRBD2
V gene: TRBV15
J gene: TRBJ2-7
CDR3 protein: CATSSPTSGYEQYF
CDR3 DNA: TGTGCCACCAGCAGCCCGACTAGCGGCTACGAGCAGTACTTC

clone size: -
D gene: -
V gene: TRBV5-1
J gene: TRBJ2-3
CDR3 protein: CASSLVLPDTQYF
CDR3 DNA: TGCGCCAGCAGCTTGGTACTCCCAGATACGCAGTATTTT

clone size: once
D gene: TRBD2
V gene: TRBV4-2
J gene: TRBJ2-5
CDR3 protein: CASSQARNSGRAGETQYF
CDR3 DNA: TGTGCCAGCAGCCAAGCGCGAAATAGCGGGAGGGCGGGAGAGACCCAGTACTTC

clone size: -
D gene: TRBD2
V gene: TRBV5-4
J gene: TRBJ2-7
CDR3 protein: CASSRDYSYEQYF
CDR3 DNA: TGTGCCAGCAGCCGGGACTACTCCTACGAGCAGTACTTC